This record covers a single T cell receptor beta chain. The sample originates from a study of blood T cell repertoires in COVID-19. Overall study context: T cells, B-cell-depleted T cells, or PBMCs provided the cDNA or gDNA that served as material.

With 4 bases clipped from V and 8 bases from J, the junction kept 11 bases outside the gene matches. Germline V CDR1 and CDR2: LGHNA, YSLEER. The CDR3 consists of 15 residues. Some clones are missing from TCRdb's copy, which holds only in-frame ones; the method was immunoSEQ multiplex PCR. The sample shows some 290,000 clones, approximately 91% of them seen only once. Input material: PBMCs or T cells enriched from blood (not recorded which). The rearrangement uses TRBV4-3 and TRBJ1-2; 9 positions match TRBD1. The receptor was derived from a middle-aged woman with acute COVID-19. The CDR3 nucleotides read TGCGCCAGCAGCCCCCAAGACAGGGGGAGGGAAGGCTACACCTTC. This codes for CASSPQDRGREGYTF.